This TCR beta chain was recorded in a study of T-cell reconstitution after alpha-beta-depleted transplantation in children. This clonotype showed up many times. Per the germline V gene, CDR1 is MNHEY and CDR2 is SVGAGI. The trim removed 10 bases at V and 7 bases at J, leaving 13 bases unmatched. CDR3 length: 14 amino acids. Library preparation (for TCRbeta) was performed with unique molecular identifiers. TCRdb re-derived calls from the PCR reads in MiXCR, one entry per CDR3 protein. Of just under 250,000 distinct CDR3 sequences in the sample, over 20% are singletons; the top ten hold about 2.6%. The sequenced sample was PBMCs, obtained before TCRalphabeta/CD19-depleted stem cell transplant. This receptor was taken from a girl aged 2 to 10 with Fanconi anemia, due to receive a stem cell transplant. The chain couples TRBV6-5 to TRBJ1-1; 9 positions agree with TRBD1. Written as DNA, the CDR3 is TGTGCCACCCAGGACAGGGGACGGTTGAATGAAGCTTTCTTT. It is translated as CATQDRGRLNEAFF.